These T cell receptor beta chains were read from a single sample in a study of shared clonotypes between healthy human individuals. Libraries were prepared by immunoSEQ multiplex PCR; TCRdb keeps only in-frame clonotypes and omits some of them. The sample includes 650,000 to 700,000 clones, 90% of them seen just once. The sample comprised memory CD8+ T cells from PBMCs. These receptors were collected from a young man in good health. Some clones in this sample may be carry-over from other donors' samples. Both conserved end residues are part of each CDR3. A D gene is named only where the DNA matches it firmly. A row's size may be missing; if present it is once, few, many or a size class.

cdr3_length: 15; d_call: .; clone_size: .; v_call: TRBV5-8; j_call: TRBJ2-2; cdr3_nt: TGTGCCAGCAGCTGGGAGCCTCGGGGTCCCGGGGAGCTGTTTTTT; cdr3_aa: CASSWEPRGPGELFF
cdr3_length: 15; d_call: TRBD2; clone_size: .; v_call: TRBV15; j_call: TRBJ2-1; cdr3_nt: TGTGCCACCAGCAGAGCCAGCGGGAGCCACAATGAGCAGTTCTTC; cdr3_aa: CATSRASGSHNEQFF
cdr3_length: 13; d_call: .; clone_size: .; v_call: TRBV7-9; j_call: TRBJ1-4; cdr3_nt: TGTGCCAGCAGCTTAGCGGCCTCTGAAAAACTGTTTTTT; cdr3_aa: CASSLAASEKLFF
cdr3_length: 16; d_call: .; clone_size: .; v_call: TRBV5-1; j_call: TRBJ1-4; cdr3_nt: TGCGCCAGCAGCTTGGCGGAGGTGGTTCGCGGTGAAAAACTGTTTTTT; cdr3_aa: CASSLAEVVRGEKLFF
cdr3_length: 13; d_call: .; clone_size: .; v_call: TRBV28; j_call: TRBJ2-5; cdr3_nt: TGTGCCAGGAAGACAGGCTCGGATGAGACCCAGTACTTC; cdr3_aa: CARKTGSDETQYF
cdr3_length: 17; d_call: .; clone_size: .; v_call: TRBV14; j_call: TRBJ2-7; cdr3_nt: TGTGCCAGCAGCCAGGTACTTTCGGGACATAGAGAAAGCGAGCAGTACTTC; cdr3_aa: CASSQVLSGHRESEQYF
cdr3_length: 16; d_call: TRBD2; clone_size: .; v_call: TRBV4-1; j_call: TRBJ2-3; cdr3_nt: TGCGCCAGCAGCCATAGACTAGCGGGACCCACAGATACGCAGTATTTT; cdr3_aa: CASSHRLAGPTDTQYF
cdr3_length: 11; d_call: .; clone_size: .; v_call: TRBV18; j_call: TRBJ2-1; cdr3_nt: TGTGCCAGCTCCGGACGAGGACCGAGGTTCTTC; cdr3_aa: CASSGRGPRFF
cdr3_length: 14; d_call: TRBD1; clone_size: once; v_call: TRBV7-3; j_call: TRBJ2-7; cdr3_nt: TGTGCCAGCAGCCCGGACAGGAGCTCCTACGAGCAGTACTTC; cdr3_aa: CASSPDRSSYEQYF
cdr3_length: 16; d_call: TRBD2; clone_size: .; v_call: TRBV5-6; j_call: TRBJ2-7; cdr3_nt: TGTGCCAGCAGCTTGGAAATAGCGGGGAGCTCCTACGAGCAGTACTTC; cdr3_aa: CASSLEIAGSSYEQYF
cdr3_length: 14; d_call: .; clone_size: .; v_call: TRBV6-5; j_call: TRBJ2-5; cdr3_nt: TGTGCCAGCAGACTTACATGGAGACAAGAGACCCAGTACTTC; cdr3_aa: CASRLTWRQETQYF
cdr3_length: 16; d_call: .; clone_size: .; v_call: TRBV28; j_call: TRBJ2-2; cdr3_nt: TGTGCCAGCAGTTTAATCGGGCAGGAGAACACCGGGGAGCTGTTTTTT; cdr3_aa: CASSLIGQENTGELFF
cdr3_length: 12; d_call: .; clone_size: .; v_call: TRBV9; j_call: TRBJ2-5; cdr3_nt: TGTGCCAGCAGCGTAAACCAAGAGACCCAGTACTTC; cdr3_aa: CASSVNQETQYF
cdr3_length: 11; d_call: .; clone_size: .; v_call: TRBV29-1; j_call: TRBJ1-1; cdr3_nt: TGCAGCGCCTGGACGAACACTGAAGCTTTCTTT; cdr3_aa: CSAWTNTEAFF
cdr3_length: 14; d_call: .; clone_size: .; v_call: TRBV25-1; j_call: TRBJ1-1; cdr3_nt: TGTGCCAGCAGTTATTTTGGCAGGGATACTGAAGCTTTCTTT; cdr3_aa: CASSYFGRDTEAFF
cdr3_length: 14; d_call: .; clone_size: .; v_call: TRBV28; j_call: TRBJ2-2; cdr3_nt: TGTGCCAGCATGTTCCGGGAATCCACCGGGGAGCTGTTTTTT; cdr3_aa: CASMFRESTGELFF
cdr3_length: 11; d_call: .; clone_size: .; v_call: TRBV27; j_call: TRBJ2-1; cdr3_nt: TGTGCCAGCATGGAGGGGAATGAGCAGTTCTTC; cdr3_aa: CASMEGNEQFF
cdr3_length: 16; d_call: TRBD2; clone_size: once; v_call: TRBV5-1; j_call: TRBJ2-7; cdr3_nt: TGCGCCAGCAGCTTGGATCTAGCGGGCGCTTCCTACGAGCAGTACTTC; cdr3_aa: CASSLDLAGASYEQYF
cdr3_length: 14; d_call: TRBD1; clone_size: .; v_call: TRBV18; j_call: TRBJ2-1; cdr3_nt: TGTGCCAGCTCACCTATGGACAGGGGCGATGAGCAGTTCTTC; cdr3_aa: CASSPMDRGDEQFF
cdr3_length: 15; d_call: TRBD2; clone_size: .; v_call: TRBV6-1; j_call: TRBJ2-1; cdr3_nt: TGTGCCAGCAATCCGGGACTAGCGGTATACAATGAGCAGTTCTTC; cdr3_aa: CASNPGLAVYNEQFF
cdr3_length: 13; d_call: .; clone_size: .; v_call: TRBV6-6; j_call: TRBJ2-2; cdr3_nt: TGTGCCAGCAGTTACCCGACGGGCGGGGAGCTGTTTTTT; cdr3_aa: CASSYPTGGELFF
cdr3_length: 14; d_call: TRBD1; clone_size: .; v_call: TRBV28; j_call: TRBJ1-1; cdr3_nt: TGTGCCAGCAGAGATACAGGGGTTTTCACTGAAGCTTTCTTT; cdr3_aa: CASRDTGVFTEAFF
cdr3_length: 13; d_call: TRBD1; clone_size: .; v_call: TRBV5-1; j_call: TRBJ1-1; cdr3_nt: TGCGCCAGCAGCCCCCCGACAGGGGGGAAAGCTTTCTTT; cdr3_aa: CASSPPTGGKAFF
cdr3_length: 11; d_call: .; clone_size: few; v_call: TRBV29-1; j_call: TRBJ1-3; cdr3_nt: TGCAGCGTTGAATGGAGAAACACCATATATTTT; cdr3_aa: CSVEWRNTIYF
cdr3_length: 16; d_call: .; clone_size: .; v_call: TRBV29-1; j_call: TRBJ2-3; cdr3_nt: TGCAGCGTTGAAGATCCCAGGGGTAAGCGCGCAGATACGCAGTATTTT; cdr3_aa: CSVEDPRGKRADTQYF
cdr3_length: 15; d_call: TRBD1; clone_size: .; v_call: TRBV7-9; j_call: TRBJ1-5; cdr3_nt: TGTGCCAGCAGCTTAGGGGGACAGGGAAATCAGCCCCAGCATTTT; cdr3_aa: CASSLGGQGNQPQHF
cdr3_length: 14; d_call: .; clone_size: .; v_call: TRBV5-1; j_call: TRBJ1-1; cdr3_nt: TGCGCCAGCAGCCCCCGCGGTGGGACGGTTGAAGCTTTCTTT; cdr3_aa: CASSPRGGTVEAFF
cdr3_length: 19; d_call: TRBD2; clone_size: .; v_call: TRBV19; j_call: TRBJ2-2; cdr3_nt: TGTGCCAGTAGTGGTTGGGACTGGAGCGGGAGGGCCTACACCGGGGAGCTGTTTTTT; cdr3_aa: CASSGWDWSGRAYTGELFF
cdr3_length: 14; d_call: .; clone_size: .; v_call: TRBV28; j_call: TRBJ1-2; cdr3_nt: TGTGCCAGCAGTTTGATCAGGGAACTTTATGGCTACACCTTC; cdr3_aa: CASSLIRELYGYTF
cdr3_length: 12; d_call: .; clone_size: .; v_call: TRBV29-1; j_call: TRBJ2-7; cdr3_nt: TGCAGCGCCGCAATCGGGCACTACGAGCAGTACTTC; cdr3_aa: CSAAIGHYEQYF
cdr3_length: 10; d_call: .; clone_size: .; v_call: TRBV19; j_call: TRBJ2-2; cdr3_nt: TGTGCTGCGGGGAGCGGGGAGCTGTTTTTT; cdr3_aa: CAAGSGELFF